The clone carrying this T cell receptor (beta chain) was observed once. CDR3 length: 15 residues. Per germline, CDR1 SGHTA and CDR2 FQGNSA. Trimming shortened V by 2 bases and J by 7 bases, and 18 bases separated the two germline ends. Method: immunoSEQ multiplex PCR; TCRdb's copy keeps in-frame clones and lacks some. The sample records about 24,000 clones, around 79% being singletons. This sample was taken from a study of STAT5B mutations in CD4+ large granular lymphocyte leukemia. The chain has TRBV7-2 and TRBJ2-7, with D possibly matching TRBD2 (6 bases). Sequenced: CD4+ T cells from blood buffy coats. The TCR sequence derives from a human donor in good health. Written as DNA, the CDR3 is TGTGCCAGCAGCTTAAGCGGGTTCAACCTTCGGGAGCAGTACTTC. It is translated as CASSLSGFNLREQYF.